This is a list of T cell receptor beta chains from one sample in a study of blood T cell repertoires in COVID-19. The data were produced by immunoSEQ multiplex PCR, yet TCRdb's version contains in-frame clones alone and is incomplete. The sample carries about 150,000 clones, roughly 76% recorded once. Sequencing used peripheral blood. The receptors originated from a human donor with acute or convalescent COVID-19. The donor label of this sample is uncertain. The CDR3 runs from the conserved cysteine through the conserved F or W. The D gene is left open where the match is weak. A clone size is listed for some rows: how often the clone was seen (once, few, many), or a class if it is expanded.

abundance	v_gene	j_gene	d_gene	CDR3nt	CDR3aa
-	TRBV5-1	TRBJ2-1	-	TGCGCCAGCAGCTTCCTGGGGGCAAATGAGCAGTTCTTC	CASSFLGANEQFF
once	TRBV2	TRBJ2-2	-	TGTGCCAGCGAAGATATAGGGGCCCTGAACACCGGGGAGCTGTTTTTT	CASEDIGALNTGELFF
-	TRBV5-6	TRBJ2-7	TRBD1	TGTGCCAGCAGCTGGTGGGACAGGGAACACGAGCAGTACTTC	CASSWWDREHEQYF
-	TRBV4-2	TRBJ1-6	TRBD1	TGTGCCAGCAGCCCACAGGGGGGGGTCAGCTCCTATAATTCACCCCTCCACTTT	CASSPQGGVSSYNSPLHF
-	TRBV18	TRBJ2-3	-	TGTGCCAGCTCAACGGGGAAGAGCACAGATACGCAGTATTTT	CASSTGKSTDTQYF
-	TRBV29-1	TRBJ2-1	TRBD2	TGCAGCGCTAAAGGGGCTAGCGGGGGGATTAATGAGCAGTTCTTC	CSAKGASGGINEQFF
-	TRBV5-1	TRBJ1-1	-	TGCGCCAGCAGTCGGGACACCTTGAACACTGAAGCTTTCTTT	CASSRDTLNTEAFF
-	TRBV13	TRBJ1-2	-	TGTGCCAGCAGCTTAGGGGGAGGGGTAAACTATGGCTACACCTTC	CASSLGGGVNYGYTF
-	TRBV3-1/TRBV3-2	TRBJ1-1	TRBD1	TGTGCCAGCAGCCAACCAATGGGGACAGGAAATTCTGAAGCTTTCTTT	CASSQPMGTGNSEAFF
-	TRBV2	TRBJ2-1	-	TGTGCCAGCAGCGACTATTACAATGAGCAGTTCTTC	CASSDYYNEQFF
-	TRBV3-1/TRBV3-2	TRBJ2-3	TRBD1	TGTGCCAGCAGTCTAAAGGGACAGCGCACAGATACGCAGTATTTT	CASSLKGQRTDTQYF
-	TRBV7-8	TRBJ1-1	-	TGTGCCAGCAGCCCCATGGGAGGGAACACTGAAGCTTTCTTT	CASSPMGGNTEAFF
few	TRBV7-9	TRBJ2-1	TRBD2	TGTGCCAGCAGCTTAGAGGCGGGGGAAGACAATGAGCAGTTCTTC	CASSLEAGEDNEQFF
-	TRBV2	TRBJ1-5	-	TGTGCCAGCAGCGAGAGGATGAGGAATCAGCCCCAGCATTTT	CASSERMRNQPQHF
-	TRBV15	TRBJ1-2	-	TGTGCCACCAGCAGGGGGGACAACCAGGGAAACTATGGCTACACCTTC	CATSRGDNQGNYGYTF
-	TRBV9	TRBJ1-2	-	TGTGCCAGCAGCGGAGATTATACAGGGAGAGGCTACACCTTC	CASSGDYTGRGYTF
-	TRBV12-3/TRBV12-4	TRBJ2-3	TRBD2	TGTGCCAGCAGTGGGGGGGGAGATACGCAGTATTTT	CASSGGGDTQYF
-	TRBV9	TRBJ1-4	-	TGTGCCAGCAGCCCCCTTATGAGCCCGGGGAATGAAAAACTGTTTTTT	CASSPLMSPGNEKLFF
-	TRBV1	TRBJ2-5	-	TGCACCAGCAGCCCTATTTTTGTTGTCCAAGAGACCCAGTACTTC	CTSSPIFVVQETQYF
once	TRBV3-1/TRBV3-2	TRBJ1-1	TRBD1	TGTGCCAGCAGCCCCGGACAGGGTGCGACTGAAGCTTTCTTT	CASSPGQGATEAFF
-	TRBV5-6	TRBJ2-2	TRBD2	TGTGCCAGCAGCTCCCTCCTGGTAGCGGGGGCCCCGAACACCGGGGAGCTGTTTTTT	CASSSLLVAGAPNTGELFF
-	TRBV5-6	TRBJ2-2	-	TGTGCCAGCAACCCTACGAACACCGGGGAGCTGTTTTTT	CASNPTNTGELFF
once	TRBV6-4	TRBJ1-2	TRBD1	TGTGCCAGCAGTCGTGGGACAGGGGCCGGCTATCGAGGCTACACCTTC	CASSRGTGAGYRGYTF
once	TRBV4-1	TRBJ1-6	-	TGCGCCAGCAGCCAAGATCTTTGGCAGGTGCTTTCACCCCTCCACTTT	CASSQDLWQVLSPLHF
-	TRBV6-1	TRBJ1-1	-	TGTGCCAGCAGTGAAGCGCTCCAGATGAACACTGAAGCTTTCTTT	CASSEALQMNTEAFF
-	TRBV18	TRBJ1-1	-	TGTGCCAGCTCACTTAGGGACATCCCTGAAGCTTTCTTT	CASSLRDIPEAFF
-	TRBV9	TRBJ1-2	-	TGTGCCAGCAGCGCGGGGTCCGGGTACTATGGCTACACCTTC	CASSAGSGYYGYTF
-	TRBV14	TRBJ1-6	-	TGTGCCAGCAGCCACGGTTCACCCCTCCACTTT	CASSHGSPLHF
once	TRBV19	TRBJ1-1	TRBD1	TGTGCCAGTAGTGCCCAGACAGGGAGGACTGAAGCTTTCTTT	CASSAQTGRTEAFF
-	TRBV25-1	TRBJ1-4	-	TGTGCCAGCAGTCCAGGACACGTCGAAAAACTGTTTTTT	CASSPGHVEKLFF
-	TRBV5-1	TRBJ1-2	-	TGCGCCAGCAGAGAAGATAGCTATGGCTACACCTTC	CASREDSYGYTF
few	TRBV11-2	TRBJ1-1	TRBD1	TGTGCCAGCAGCGAGAACAGGGGTTTGACTGAAGCTTTCTTT	CASSENRGLTEAFF
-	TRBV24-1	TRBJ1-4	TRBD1	TGTGCCACCAGTGATAACCGGGACAGAAATGAAAAACTGTTTTTT	CATSDNRDRNEKLFF
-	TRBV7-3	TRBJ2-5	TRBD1	TGTGCCAGCAGCTTGGGGACAGGGATAGAGACCCAGTACTTC	CASSLGTGIETQYF
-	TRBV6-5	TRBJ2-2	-	TGTGCCAGCACGAGGGTTAAACAGAACACCGGGGAGCTGTTTTTT	CASTRVKQNTGELFF
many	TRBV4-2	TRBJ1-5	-	TGTGCCAGCAGCCAAGAAGTGCAGAATAGCAATCAGCCCCAGCATTTT	CASSQEVQNSNQPQHF
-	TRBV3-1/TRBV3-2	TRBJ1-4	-	TGTGCCAGCAGCCAATTTGGGGCAGGGGAAAAACTGTTTTTT	CASSQFGAGEKLFF
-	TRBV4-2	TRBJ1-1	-	TGTGCCAGCAGCCATACGGAGGGAACTGAAGCTTTCTTT	CASSHTEGTEAFF
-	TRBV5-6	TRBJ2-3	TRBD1	TGTGCCAGCAGCTTGCTCCAGGGGGCCATGGCGGGATTCACAGATACGCAGTATTTT	CASSLLQGAMAGFTDTQYF
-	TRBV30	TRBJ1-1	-	TGTGCCTGGAGTGCTGGCACCTTGAACACTGAAGCTTTCTTT	CAWSAGTLNTEAFF
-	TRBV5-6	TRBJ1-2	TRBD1	TGTGCCAGCAGCGGACAGGGGCACTATGGCTACACCTTC	CASSGQGHYGYTF